The sequence of this T cell receptor beta chain was determined in a study of cytomegalovirus exposure and HLA in healthy donors. Overall study results and limits: Differences between HLA loci emerged in a later analysis of TCR association rates, with DRB1 most and HLA-C fewest.

PCR used 60 Vbeta primers and 13 Jbeta primers. Here immunoSEQ multiplex PCR was the method, and the copy in TCRdb shows in-frame clones only, minus some. In the table there are fewer than 250,000 clones, about three quarters of which are singletons. Regarding this clone: Its antigen remains unknown.

The source of this sequence is a male donor in good health and CMV-seronegative. Sequenced input: PBMCs.

The CDR3 reads CASRPGQGTDTQYF. For the CDR3, the DNA is TGTGCCAGCAGACCCGGACAGGGCACAGATACGCAGTATTTT. V is TRBV13 and J is TRBJ2-3, with 7 bases aligning to TRBD1. Germline V gene data show CDR1 as PRHDT and CDR2 as FYEKMQ (reference sequence). The CDR3 extends over 14 amino acids. J was trimmed by 1 base and V by 6 bases; bases with no gene match: 4.